This entry lists 9 T cell receptor beta chains sequenced from one sample in a study of shared clonotypes between healthy human individuals. Profiling relied on immunoSEQ multiplex PCR, and the TCRdb table lists in-frame clones only, not all of them. This table has more than 2 million clones, nearly 97% appearing once. The specimen was naive CD4+ T cells sorted from blood. Stated subset: CD45RA+ positively selected. Every receptor here comes from a young man in good health.

The genes are TRBV5-1 and TRBJ2-3, with 9 bases lining up with TRBD2. Trimming removed 3 bases from V and 0 bases from J; junction bases left unmatched: 5. Per germline, CDR1 SGHRS and CDR2 YFSETQ. CDR3 length: 16 residues. The CDR3 DNA is TGCGCCAGCAGCTCGATTCTAGCGGGGAGCACAGATACGCAGTATTTT. Protein sequence: CASSSILAGSTDTQYF. Full variable domain (rest looked up from reference TRBV5-1 and TRBJ2-3): KAGVTQTPRYLIKTRGQQVTLSCSPISGHRSVSWYQQTPGQGLQFLFEYFSETQRNKGNFPGRFSGRQFSNSRSEMNVSTLELGDSALYLCASSSILAGSTDTQYFGPGTRLTVL.

V and J are TRBV6-1 and TRBJ2-2, with a tentative D call TRBD1 (5 bases). This CDR3 is 13 amino acids long. The germline CDR1 and CDR2 sequences are MNHNS and SASEGT. V lost 6 bases to trimming and J lost 4 bases, with 9 bases between them. The CDR3 spells CASSLGPTGELFF. CDR3 sequence (DNA): TGTGCCAGCAGCCTGGGGCCCACCGGGGAGCTGTTTTTT.

This sequence joins TRBV7-2 and TRBJ1-6; TRBD1 might be the D (6 bases). Trimming left V 7 bases short and J 7 bases short, with 14 bases between. The germline gives CDR1 SGHTA, CDR2 FQGNSA. CDR3 size: 14 residues. The DNA of the CDR3 is TGTGCCAGCACCCTAGGGACACCCAATTCACCCCTCCACTTT. This encodes CASTLGTPNSPLHF.

This clone was seen just once. The J gene is TRBJ2-7, the V gene TRBV28, with 9 bases lining up with TRBD2. Germline-derived CDR1 and CDR2 are MDHEN and SYDVKM. Trimming cost V 5 bases and J 4 bases; bases outside gene matches: 12. The CDR3 length is 16 residues. The CDR3 here is CASSPLGTSRGYEQYF. The CDR3 DNA reads as TGTGCCAGCAGTCCCCTAGGGACTAGCCGGGGGTACGAGCAGTACTTC.

This clone was seen a handful of times. The sample holds other DNA sequences that translate to the same CDR3. V and J are TRBV5-1 and TRBJ1-1; D is perhaps TRBD1 (5 bases). Germline V gene data show CDR1 as SGHRS and CDR2 as YFSETQ. Between the trimmed V and J ends, which lost 0 bases and 2 bases, there was a span of 8 bases. This CDR3 spans 14 amino acids. The CDR3 loop is CASSLERTNTEAFF. The CDR3 nucleotides read TGCGCCAGCAGCTTGGAACGGACAAACACTGAAGCTTTCTTT.

The chain has TRBV5-4 and TRBJ1-5; no clear D gene. CDR3 length equals 13 residues. Germline-derived CDR1 and CDR2 are SGHNT and YYREEE (reference sequence). Trimming took 0 bases from V and 7 from J, leaving 8 bases between them. CDR3 nucleotide sequence: TGTGCCAGCAGCTTGGAGGTGGGCCAGCCCCAGCATTTT. This gives the protein CASSLEVGQPQHF.

This chain joins TRBV14 and TRBJ2-6, with D perhaps TRBD2 (5 bases). Germline V lookup: CDR1 SGHDN, CDR2 FVKESK. V lost 3 bases to trimming and J lost 2 bases, with 8 bases between them. The CDR3 is 15 residues long. Here the CDR3 reads CASSHRGPGANVLTF. The CDR3 region has the DNA TGTGCCAGCAGCCACCGCGGGCCTGGGGCCAACGTCCTGACTTTC.

This clone was seen a handful of times. Different DNA sequences within this sample yield the same CDR3. This chain uses TRBV10-3 with TRBJ2-7; D ambiguous. Trimming pared 4 bases from V and 0 bases from J, leaving 4 bases between. Germline V gene lookup returns CDR1 ENHRY and CDR2 SYGVKD. The CDR3 contains 12 residues. In DNA form, the CDR3 reads TGTGCCATCAGTGGAGACTCCTACGAGCAGTACTTC. Its translation is CAISGDSYEQYF.

The CDR3 region is CASSFRDMANTGELFF. CDR3 coding DNA: TGCGCCAGCAGCTTTAGGGACATGGCGAACACCGGGGAGCTGTTTTTT. The rearrangement links TRBV5-1 to TRBJ2-2; weak D call: TRBD1 (6 bases). The CDR3 covers 16 residues. Trimming shortened V by 2 bases and J by 0 bases, and 11 bases separated the two germline ends. The germline gives CDR1 SGHRS, CDR2 YFSETQ.